Below, one T cell receptor (beta chain) is given with its context. Its antigen is currently not known. Within one base of it there is no much larger clone, and no base qualities were kept. This entry comes from a study of blood T cell repertoires in COVID-19 (dated by TCRdb to the early 2020s). Study-level background: Samples from collaborators originated in the United States, Italy and Spain and spanned both the acute and convalescent phases of COVID-19. Samples were obtained from the ongoing ImmuneRACE study (first 160 participants) and from over 1,000 subjects provided by 6 global collaborators. The sample metadata nearly always contained a de-identified subject ID, COVID-19 status, age in years and sex. The material from the prospective study consisted of cDNA or gDNA derived from T cells, B-cell-depleted T cells, or PBMCs. The repertoires were made available in a free public database intended to serve as a resource for research on the immune response to SARS-CoV-2. Where available, HLA class I and class II types were obtained from metadata supplied by the sample provider rather than from assay-based typing. Subjects who had been exposed to COVID-19, were actively infected with it, or had recovered from it provided the deeply sampled blood TCRbeta repertoires that made up the dataset.

TCRbeta CDR3 regions were amplified from genomic DNA by means of the immunoSEQ Assay, a bias-controlled multiplex PCR. The source study handled its data this way. Nucleated cell counts per sample were estimated from amplification of reference gene primers within the assay. To quantify the absolute abundance of each unique TCRbeta CDR3 rearrangement, sequence reads were collapsed and filtered. For each sample, productive Simpson clonality was calculated as the square root of Simpson's diversity index over productive rearrangements. In its TCRdb copy, this immuneACCESS table keeps in-frame sequences only and misses some clones. Where compared with another copy, unresolved V genes explain less than half of these, and the others have no known cause. V, J and clone size are taken as reported in that table, and D and trimming were inferred from the DNA itself. The sample records about 270,000 clones, roughly 93% of which are singletons. The ten top clones hold about 2.1% of the sample.

In the prospective study, participants were roughly 18 to 100 years old, resided in 24 geographic areas of the United States, and were enrolled through a virtual design. Cohort assignment in the prospective study relied on participant-reported clinical history from a screening survey and a study questionnaire. Mobile phlebotomists in the prospective study collected whole blood, serum and a nasopharyngeal or oropharyngeal swab from every participant. Prospective study participants could optionally give additional blood draws and questionnaires over a roughly two-month period. Blood samples from the prospective study were shipped frozen or at room temperature prior to DNA extraction. Trimming at the junction amounts to 6 bases on V and 7 bases on J, and the germline ends lie 19 bases apart. CDR1 and CDR2 are read off the germline V gene as SQVTM and ANQGSEA. Taken from cysteine to phenylalanine, the CDR3 has 13 residues. The DNA shown is the 39-base CDR3, in frame from base 1.

Paper-wide results and their limitations: How much clinical and demographic metadata was included differed by source and by participant, and the metadata was provided uncurated.

Sequencing was done on a sample of PBMCs or T cells enriched from blood (not recorded which). Rearrangement joined TRBV29-1 to TRBJ2-7; TRBD2 is a possible D gene, resting on 6 matching bases. The receptor's source is a woman aged 40 to 50 with acute COVID-19. The CDR3 protein is CSVARDPGGEQYF. The DNA sequence follows: TGCAGCGTCGCTCGGGACCCTGGGGGGGAGCAGTACTTC.